This TCR beta chain is from a study of blood T cells in healthy people across ages (dated by TCRdb to 2015 to 2017). Study-wide context: Template switching captured roughly one uniquely barcoded TCR beta cDNA molecule per two T cells in model experiments. The study measured age-related changes in TCR beta repertoire diversity using deep sequencing normalized with unique cDNA molecular identifiers. Donors were grouped into four age groups: young (average roughly 16 years), middle-aged (around 39), aged (around 60) and long-lived (about 89). Two additional independent replicas of 1 million unique cDNA reads from the same blood draw were analyzed for two donors (one aged 18 to 30 and one aged 80 or older). Study-wide conclusions, independent of this receptor: Estimates of total diversity from one million sequenced T cells were regarded as lower bounds and underestimates. There was a strong correlation between observed TCR beta diversity and the percentage of naive T cells measured by flow cytometry. As age increased, observed TCR beta diversity per million T cells dropped in a roughly linear way, and a significant reduction was already evident by age 40. The CMV infection status of donors was not known, potentially confounding age-related changes in expanded clonotypes. Conclusive comparison of naive and antigen-experienced compartments was prevented by the profiling of bulk unsorted PBMCs. The long-lived group showed more naive CD4+ T cells, fewer expanded clones and increased TCR diversity than the aged group, suggesting age selection.

Library prep was done by 5' RACE. Sequenced on an Illumina HiSeq 2500. A second PCR of about 6 to 11 cycles was performed with a sample-barcoded 5' primer and a J-beta primer mix. A template-switch 5' adaptor carrying 12 random nucleotides introduced a unique molecular identifier onto each TCR beta cDNA molecule. At least 2.5 million CDR3-containing paired-end reads were obtained from each sample. First-strand cDNA synthesis was performed from all RNA using the Mint cDNA synthesis kit, with priming by a TRBC-specific oligonucleotide. All cDNA was treated with uracil-DNA glycosylase and then went through a first 18-cycle PCR with the universal primers M1SS and BC2_uni_R. As for how the authors treated the data: For normalization, 1 million high-quality reads were randomly selected from each sample, with every read carrying a distinct molecular identifier. Instead of being binned into consensus sequences, reads that shared molecular identifiers were thrown out. MiTCR, run with a Q25 quality threshold and the strictest error-elimination algorithm, handled CDR3 identification, clonotype clustering and error correction. A nonparametric unseen species model with Euler transformation was used to estimate a lower bound on total TCR beta diversity. Using fastp trimming at Q25 and MiXCR clonotype assembly, TCRdb reanalyzed the public sequencing data and kept in-frame beta chains. Each CDR3 protein appears once, grouped with its most common genes and DNA. Clone size and V and J calls follow TCRdb, not the original study. Present in this sample are some 760,000 distinct CDR3 sequences, more than 20% of which were seen just once. Roughly a tenth of the sample is held by the ten biggest clonotypes.

Remarks on this clonotype: Its antigen target is currently unknown. One junction end does not reproduce the germline sequence, and a read error may be involved.

The CDR3 starts with the cysteine, ends with the phenylalanine, and has 13 residues. The CDR3 DNA has 39 bases and is translated from base 1. CDR1 SSHAT and CDR2 FNYEAQ were looked up in the germline V gene (reference sequence). Donors were a few dozen systemically healthy Caucasian individuals from Russia aged about 6 to 100 years. Roughly 10 milliliters of peripheral blood were drawn from each donor into EDTA-treated Vacutainer tubes. Ficoll-Paque density-gradient centrifugation was used to isolate PBMCs, with at least 7 million per sample. Trizol reagent was used to extract total RNA from the PBMCs, yielding at least 5 micrograms per sample. For every donor, flow cytometry on a PBMC aliquot measured the percentage of naive CD45RAhigh/CD27high T cells. The same specimen was also included in a second study, on T cells of mothers and their children. As noted in the second study: Nine systemically healthy Caucasian individuals, comprising three mothers and their six children, were included as donors. cDNA synthesis consumed the entire amount of extracted RNA, loaded at around 1.5 ug RNA in each 15 ul reaction. In the second PCR, sample barcodes and 2-4 random nucleotides were introduced via the M1S primer. Over 9 million TCR beta CDR3 reads came from each mother, compared with approximately 3 million reads from each child. TCR recombination output is similarly shaped by thymic selection in related and unrelated pairs, with a minor effect exerted by inherited differences. Normalized repertoire overlap was always found to be slightly, but never significantly, higher in related mother-child pairs than in unrelated mother-child pairs. No persistent microchimeric T cell clones were found, with a detection sensitivity of around 100 clones per million clonotypes. The study used deep NGS to compare TCR beta repertoires of mothers and children, seeking features distinguishing related mother-child pairs from unrelated individuals. On average, the children were approximately 11 +/- 4 years old, while the mothers were about 40 +/- 4 years old. Libraries were sequenced on Illumina HiSeq 2000 with 100+100 nt paired-end reads after adapter ligation with NEBNext reagents. To prevent cross-contamination, the mother and child libraries were prepared one month apart and sequenced in separate runs. For each donor, somewhere between roughly 450,000 and 2,000,000 distinct TCR beta clonotypes were identified. Naive TCR beta clonotypes were estimated from low-frequency clonotypes matched to each donor's FACS-determined naive share, without sorting.

Here the chain combines TRBV7-7 and TRBJ2-5; the D gene is perhaps TRBD2, on 6 matching bases. The DNA end lines up better with TRBJ2-1; the J call may be wrong. This receptor was identified in a boy aged 10-17 years in good health. Material: blood. In nucleotide form, the sequence is TGTGCTAGCAGCTTAGCTGCGGGATATGAGCAGTTCTTC. This is translated as CASSLAAGYEQFF.